The 14 T cell receptor beta chains in this list originate from one sample, sequenced in a study of blood T cell repertoires in COVID-19. Assay used: immunoSEQ multiplex PCR; TCRdb lists only in-frame clones, some missing. The repertoire holds some 200,000 clones, with approximately 78% as singletons. Sequenced: PBMCs or T cells enriched from blood (not recorded which). These receptor sequences come from a man aged 35 to 55 who had recovered from COVID-19.

The chain couples TRBV7-2 to TRBJ2-3; TRBD2 aligns across 9 bases. Germline CDR1 is SGHTA and CDR2 is FQGNSA. Trimming cost V 0 bases and J 2 bases; bases outside gene matches: 3. The CDR3 is 16 amino acids. CDR3 residues: CASSLASGGFTDTQYF. For the CDR3, the DNA is TGTGCCAGCAGCTTAGCTAGCGGGGGTTTCACAGATACGCAGTATTTT.

The V call is TRBV6-5, the J call TRBJ2-7; D is possibly TRBD1 (5 bases). CDR1 is MNHEY and CDR2 is SVGAGI in the germline V gene. The CDR3 sequence is 15 residues long. Deletions cut 4 bases from V and 5 bases from J, with 18 bases between. The CDR3 loop is CASSSRTPIRDEQYF. The CDR3 DNA is TGTGCCAGCAGTTCCCGGACACCTATTAGGGACGAGCAGTACTTC.

This clone was observed once. The rearrangement links TRBV21-1 to TRBJ2-3; whether TRBD2, the table's D call, matches the DNA was not checked. TRBV21-1 counts as a pseudogene. The CDR3 length is 15 residues. The CDR3 bases are TGTGCCAGCATCCTCGGAGTGGATAGCACAGATACGCAGTATTTT. It translates to CASILGVDSTDTQYF.

The CDR3 DNA follows: TGCGCCAGCAGCTTGGAATCAGATGGCGGCTACACCTTC. Its protein is CASSLESDGGYTF. The chain combines TRBV5-1 with TRBJ1-2; D unclear. V was shortened by 0 bases and J by 8 bases, with 11 bases between the two germline ends. Germline values: CDR1 SGHRS, CDR2 YFSETQ. The CDR3 spans 13 residues.

This chain uses TRBV3-1 (or the pseudogene TRBV3-2) with TRBJ1-1; tentative D call: TRBD1 (5 bases). The germline CDR1 and CDR2 sequences are LGHDT and YNNKEL (reference sequence). The CDR3 loop spans 17 amino acids. V was cut by 0 bases and J by 2 bases, with 16 bases left in between. CDR3 bases: TGTGCCAGCAGCCAAGAATTTCGGACCAGGGTTAACACTGAAGCTTTCTTT. It translates to CASSQEFRTRVNTEAFF.

The rearrangement uses TRBV5-4 and TRBJ2-3; 7 bases line up with TRBD2. This CDR3 is 15 amino acids long. CDR1 and CDR2 from the germline V gene are SGHNT and YYREEE (reference sequence). V shed 10 bases, J shed 3 bases, and the junction held 14 bases outside the gene matches. This CDR3 is CAGRWAGVSTDTQYF. The CDR3 bases are TGTGCCGGAAGGTGGGCGGGAGTCAGTACAGATACGCAGTATTTT.

The sample holds a few counts of this clone. The CDR3 DNA reads TGTGCCAGCAGCCCCCTTATGGGGGGGGCGGCCGAAGCTTTCTTT. Amino acid sequence: CASSPLMGGAAEAFF. This rearrangement joins TRBV3-1 (or the pseudogene TRBV3-2) to TRBJ1-1; D possibly corresponds to TRBD1 (6 bases). Germline loops: CDR1 LGHDT, CDR2 YNNKEL (reference sequence). Between the trimmed V and J ends, which lost 4 bases and 8 bases, there was a span of 20 bases. The CDR3 runs 15 residues.

The rearrangement links TRBV19 to TRBJ1-2; 9 positions match TRBD1. V was pared by 5 bases and J by 8 bases, with 9 bases of the junction left unmatched. The germline CDR1 and CDR2 sequences are LNHDA and SQIVND (reference sequence). This CDR3 is 14 amino acids long. The CDR3 DNA reads TGTGCCAGTAGTCTAATGGGGACAGGGTTCGGCTACACCTTC. Its translation is CASSLMGTGFGYTF.

The chain links TRBV19 to TRBJ1-1, with 9 bases that match TRBD1. This CDR3 has 14 residues. The V gene's germline CDR1 is LNHDA and CDR2 SQIVND (reference sequence). The ends lost 1 base at V and 5 bases at J; junction bases unmatched: 2. The CDR3 nucleotides read TGTGCCAGTAGTATAGTAGGGACAGGGACTGAAGCTTTCTTT. This sequence encodes CASSIVGTGTEAFF.

The rearrangement links TRBV7-2 to TRBJ2-6; D may be TRBD1 (5 bases). The CDR3 totals 14 residues. Germline V gene data show CDR1 as SGHTA and CDR2 as FQGNSA. The V end lost 5 bases, the J end lost 1 base, and 6 bases lay between the germline ends. This CDR3 reads CASSPGSGANVLTF. The CDR3 nucleotides are TGTGCCAGCAGCCCAGGGTCTGGGGCCAACGTCCTGACTTTC.

This chain joins TRBV5-6 and TRBJ1-1; D is undetermined. This CDR3 spans 15 amino acids. Between the trimmed V and J ends, which lost 3 bases and 0 bases, there was a span of 12 bases. The germline gives CDR1 SGHDT, CDR2 YYEEEE. The CDR3 DNA follows: TGTGCCAGCAGCTCTTCTCCGGGAATGAACACTGAAGCTTTCTTT. Translating it yields CASSSSPGMNTEAFF.

The rearrangement uses TRBV28 and TRBJ1-5; no firm D call. Germline V lookup: CDR1 MDHEN, CDR2 SYDVKM. With 10 bases removed from V and 3 bases from J, the gap between germline ends came to 16 bases. There are 14 residues in the CDR3. The CDR3, as DNA: TGTGCCAACGCCCCACTGGGAGACAATCAGCCCCAGCATTTT. It yields the protein CANAPLGDNQPQHF.

The V gene is TRBV7-9, the J gene TRBJ2-5; 10 bases agree with TRBD2. The ends lost 1 base at V and 5 bases at J; junction bases unmatched: 7. Germline V lookup: CDR1 SEHNR, CDR2 FQNEAQ (reference sequence). The CDR3 covers 16 residues. CDR3 nucleotides: TGTGCCAGCAGCTTAGGACTAGCGGGTGACTGGGAGACCCAGTACTTC. Its translation is CASSLGLAGDWETQYF.

This clone was seen only once. The V call is TRBV21-1, the J call TRBJ2-7; TRBD2 is taken as the D call from the table, unchecked against the DNA. TRBV21-1 is tagged as a pseudogene. The CDR3 runs to 17 residues. CDR3 nucleotides: TGTGCCAGCAGCTCGCCCCAACTAGCGGGAGGCCGCTACGAGCAGTACTTC. This gives the protein CASSSPQLAGGRYEQYF.